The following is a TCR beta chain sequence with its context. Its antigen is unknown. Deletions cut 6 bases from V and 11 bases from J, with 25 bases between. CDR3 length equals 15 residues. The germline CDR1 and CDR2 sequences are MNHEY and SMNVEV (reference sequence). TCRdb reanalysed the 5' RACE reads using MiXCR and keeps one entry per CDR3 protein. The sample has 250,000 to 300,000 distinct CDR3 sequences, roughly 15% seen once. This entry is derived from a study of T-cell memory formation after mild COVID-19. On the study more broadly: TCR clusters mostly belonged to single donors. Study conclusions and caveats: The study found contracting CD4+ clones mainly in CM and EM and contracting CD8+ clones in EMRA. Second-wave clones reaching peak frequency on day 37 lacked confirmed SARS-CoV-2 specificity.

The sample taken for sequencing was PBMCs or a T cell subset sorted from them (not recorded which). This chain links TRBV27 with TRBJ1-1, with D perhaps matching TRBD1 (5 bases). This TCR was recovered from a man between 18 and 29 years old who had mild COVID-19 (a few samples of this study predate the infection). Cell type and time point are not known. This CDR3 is CASRLTGVPPPGAFF. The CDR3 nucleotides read TGTGCCAGCAGACTAACAGGAGTACCCCCCCCTGGTGCTTTCTTT.